Below, 20 T cell receptor beta chains from the same sample are listed, as sequenced in a study of shared clonotypes between healthy human individuals. Repertoires were generated with immunoSEQ multiplex PCR, while TCRdb's copy carries only in-frame clones and drops some. The sample has fewer than 850,000 clones; about two thirds are singletons. Sequenced: memory CD4+ T cells sorted from blood. Sample subset: CD45RA-negative fraction. These receptor sequences come from a woman in her twenties or thirties in good health.

This clone was recorded a few times. V gene TRBV7-6 combines with J gene TRBJ2-2, with TRBD2 matching over 9 bases. The CDR3 loop spans 15 amino acids. Germline V lookup: CDR1 SGHVS, CDR2 FNYEAQ. V lost 8 bases to trimming and J lost 6 bases; unmatched junction nucleotides: 10. CDR3 sequence: CASQMGSGSPGELFF. CDR3 nucleotide sequence: TGTGCCAGCCAAATGGGTAGCGGGAGTCCCGGGGAGCTGTTTTTT.

V and J are TRBV20-1 and TRBJ2-7; D gene uncertain. Trimming stripped 3 bases from V and 4 bases from J, with 7 bases between. This CDR3 has 11 amino acids. Germline CDR1 is DFQATT and CDR2 is SNEGSKA (reference sequence). CDR3 nucleotide sequence: TGCAGTGCTAGGGGATTTTACGAGCAGTACTTC. Residues: CSARGFYEQYF.

The gene calls are TRBV5-4 and TRBJ2-3, with 9 positions matching TRBD2. V shed 1 base and J 5 bases; nucleotides not matched to a gene: 8. CDR3 size: 16 residues. Germline V gene lookup returns CDR1 SGHNT and CDR2 YYREEE (reference sequence). The DNA of the CDR3 is TGTGCCAGCAGCTTGCCTCTCGCGGGAGGGCAAGATACGCAGTATTTT. It is translated as CASSLPLAGGQDTQYF.

In this sample, this clone turned up a few times. The chain combines TRBV14 with TRBJ1-2, with a weak D call TRBD1 (5 bases). This CDR3 has 14 amino acids. Trimming took off 0 bases at V and 5 bases at J, with 10 bases between the two ends. Germline values: CDR1 SGHDN, CDR2 FVKESK. The CDR3 reads CASSQDSGPYGYTF. The DNA for the CDR3 is TGTGCCAGCAGCCAAGATTCAGGGCCTTATGGCTACACCTTC.

The rearrangement joins TRBV27 to TRBJ1-1; 12 bases map to TRBD1. Germline loops: CDR1 MNHEY, CDR2 SMNVEV (reference sequence). The CDR3 consists of 15 residues. Trimming took 6 bases from V and 6 from J; bases not matched to a gene: 8. CDR3 DNA: TGTGCCAGCAGCCGGGACAGGGGGCTCTCCCCTGAAGCTTTCTTT. Translating gives CASSRDRGLSPEAFF.

This clone was counted between two and nine times. The rearrangement joins TRBV19 to TRBJ1-2, with a weak D call TRBD1 (6 bases). Germline values: CDR1 LNHDA, CDR2 SQIVND (reference sequence). CDR3 length: 14 residues. V shed 4 bases and J shed 6 bases, with 15 bases lying between them. The DNA for the CDR3 is TGTGCCAGTAGTACCCGTTCGGGGGGCAATGGCTACACCTTC. It codes for CASSTRSGGNGYTF.

The J gene is TRBJ1-1, the V gene TRBV7-8; possibly TRBD1 for D (5 bases). From germline, CDR1 is SGHVS and CDR2 FQNEAQ. The CDR3 sequence is 15 residues long. Trimming shortened V by 2 bases and J by 4 bases, and 14 bases separated the two germline ends. CDR3 DNA sequence: TGTGCCAGCAGCTTAAACGCGGTGGGGGGCACTGAAGCTTTCTTT. Its translation is CASSLNAVGGTEAFF.

This chain links TRBV2 with TRBJ1-2, with D maybe TRBD1 (6 bases). The V and J ends lost 9 bases and 3 bases respectively, with 11 bases between them. The CDR3 has 12 residues. Germline V gives CDR1 SNHLY, CDR2 FYNNEI. This CDR3 reads CASTGMDYGYTF. CDR3 nucleotides: TGTGCCAGTACAGGGATGGACTATGGCTACACCTTC.

V is TRBV4-1 and J is TRBJ2-4, with 7 bases that match TRBD2. V lost 2 bases, J lost 4 bases, and 5 bases stayed unmatched. The length of the CDR3 is 15 residues. Germline loops: CDR1 MGHRA, CDR2 YSYEKL. This CDR3 reads CASSQRAGVKNIQYF. The CDR3 DNA is TGCGCCAGCAGCCAACGGGCGGGGGTGAAAAACATTCAGTACTTC.

This clone has ten or more counts. This chain joins TRBV27 and TRBJ2-7; possibly TRBD1 for D (6 bases). Deletions cut 2 bases from V and 6 bases from J, with 11 bases between. CDR1 and CDR2 from the germline V gene are MNHEY and SMNVEV (reference sequence). This CDR3 comprises 13 residues. CDR3 coding DNA: TGTGCCAGCAGTTTAACAGGGTACGGCGAGCAGTACTTC. Protein product: CASSLTGYGEQYF.

The V call is TRBV10-3, the J call TRBJ1-2, with 8 positions matching TRBD1. Germline V gene data show CDR1 as ENHRY and CDR2 as SYGVKD. With 7 bases clipped from V and 4 bases from J, the junction kept 8 bases outside the gene matches. The CDR3 is 14 amino acids. CDR3 loop: CAIKIQGDGYGYTF. CDR3 in DNA: TGTGCCATCAAGATACAGGGGGACGGCTATGGCTACACCTTC.

The CDR3 sequence: CAISGRGFYEQYF. DNA for the CDR3: TGTGCCATCAGTGGGCGGGGGTTCTACGAGCAGTACTTC. This rearrangement joins TRBV10-3 to TRBJ2-7, with 7 positions matching TRBD2. The V and J ends lost 4 bases and 3 bases, in that order; junction bases with no gene match: 3. The CDR3 is made up of 13 amino acids. Germline loops: CDR1 ENHRY, CDR2 SYGVKD.

This clone was observed a few times. The genes are TRBV7-2 and TRBJ2-2; D could derive from TRBD1 or TRBD2 (5 bases each). The V gene lost 6 bases and the J gene lost 5 bases, with 13 bases spanning the gap. The germline V gene encodes CDR1 SGHTA and CDR2 FQGNSA. The CDR3 runs 14 residues. The chain's CDR3 is CASRGVRGTGELFF. The CDR3 DNA is TGTGCCAGCAGAGGGGTGAGAGGGACCGGGGAGCTGTTTTTT.

This chain uses TRBV5-1 with TRBJ2-7; tentatively, D is TRBD2 (5 bases). This CDR3 has 14 amino acids. The germline CDR1 and CDR2 sequences are SGHRS and YFSETQ. V was cut by 4 bases and J by 6 bases, with 17 bases left in between. This CDR3 reads CASSLTWESGEQYF. The CDR3 bases are TGCGCCAGCAGCCTGACATGGGAGAGCGGCGAGCAGTACTTC.

The V call is TRBV4-2, the J call TRBJ1-4, with unresolved D. The CDR3 consists of 15 residues. Germline V gene lookup returns CDR1 LGHNA and CDR2 YNFKEQ. Trimming cost V 1 base and J 0 bases, with 6 bases left between them. The CDR3 sequence is CASSQVSATNEKLFF. In nucleotides, the CDR3 is TGTGCCAGCAGCCAAGTTTCTGCAACTAATGAAAAACTGTTTTTT.

This clone was seen more than once but under ten times. V gene TRBV29-1 combines with J gene TRBJ1-1; D gene ambiguous. The V gene lost 3 bases and the J gene lost 4 bases, with 12 bases spanning the gap. Germline lookup yields CDR1 SQVTM and CDR2 ANQGSEA. The CDR3 has 13 amino acids. This CDR3 is CSVDTLFGTEAFF. The CDR3 nucleotides are TGCAGCGTTGACACACTCTTTGGCACTGAAGCTTTCTTT.

The V and J genes are TRBV28 and TRBJ1-3; 8 positions match TRBD1. Germline V lookup: CDR1 MDHEN, CDR2 SYDVKM. Trimming cost V 5 bases and J 0 bases; bases outside gene matches: 6. This CDR3 has 16 residues. CDR3 region: CASSTYTGGSGNTIYF. The CDR3, as DNA: TGTGCCAGCAGTACATACACAGGGGGCTCTGGAAACACCATATATTTT. Supplemented by reference TRBV28 and TRBJ1-3, the full variable domain reads DVKVTQSSRYLVKRTGEKVFLECVQDMDHENMFWYRQDPGLGLRLIYFSYDVKMKEKGDIPEGYSVSREKKERFSLILESASTNQTSMYLCASSTYTGGSGNTIYFGEGSWLTVV.

This clone was counted only a few times. J is TRBJ1-5 and V is TRBV2; possibly TRBD1 for D (5 bases). Germline CDR1 is SNHLY and CDR2 is FYNNEI. V shed 2 bases and J shed 4 bases, with 18 bases lying between them. This CDR3 has 17 amino acids. In nucleotides, the CDR3 is TGTGCCAGCAGTGAAAGTTTTGAGGGCTGGGGGAATCAGCCCCAGCATTTT. As protein: CASSESFEGWGNQPQHF.

This clone has a handful of counts. The rearrangement joins TRBV28 to TRBJ2-1, with TRBD2 matching 9 bases. Germline CDR1 MDHEN, CDR2 SYDVKM. This CDR3 has 16 residues. The V gene end was trimmed by 4 bases and the J gene end by 6 bases; junction bases not matched to a gene: 10. The CDR3 coding sequence is TGTGCCAGCAGTTCCCGGCGGCTAGCGGGGAGCAATGAGCAGTTCTTC. Amino acid sequence: CASSSRRLAGSNEQFF.

The chain has TRBV5-5 and TRBJ2-7; D remains unclear. This CDR3 has 12 residues. In germline, CDR1 is SGHKS, CDR2 YYEKEE (reference sequence). V was pared by 0 bases and J by 6 bases, with 7 bases between. The CDR3 sequence: CASSLGRPEQYF. The CDR3 DNA follows: TGTGCCAGCAGCTTGGGCAGACCCGAGCAGTACTTC.